This is a list of T cell receptor beta chains from one sample in a study of technical replicates of blood from a handful of donors. The table came from immunoSEQ multiplex PCR; TCRdb's copy has only in-frame clones and leaves some out. The table lists 55,000 to 75,000 clones, 87% of them singletons. Sequenced material: PBMCs. The receptors derive from a human donor in good health. Some clones in this sample may be carry-over from other donors' samples. CDR3s include the opening cysteine and the closing phenylalanine or tryptophan. The D gene is left open where the match is weak. Rows may omit the clone size; those that give it use once, few, many or a size class.

J gene,V gene,clone size,D gene,CDR3 length,CDR3 DNA,CDR3 protein
TRBJ1-2,TRBV6-5,many,TRBD1,14,TGTGCCAGCAGTCCACAGTACAGGGGGAATGGCTACACCTTC,CASSPQYRGNGYTF
TRBJ1-1,TRBV27,once,-,14,TGTGCCAGCAGACCCCATGGACTGGACACTGAAGCTTTCTTT,CASRPHGLDTEAFF
TRBJ2-5,TRBV7-9,-,TRBD2,16,TGTGCCAGCAGCTCGAATCCGGCGGGAGGCCGGGAGACCCAGTACTTC,CASSSNPAGGRETQYF
TRBJ2-2,TRBV4-3,-,-,15,TGCGCCAGCAGCCCCCTCCTGGGCGTTGGTGGGGAGCTGTTTTTT,CASSPLLGVGGELFF
TRBJ2-1,TRBV9,-,-,14,TGTGCCAGCAGCCCCCCTGGCAGGAACAATGAGCAGTTCTTC,CASSPPGRNNEQFF
TRBJ2-5,TRBV25-1,-,-,14,TGTGCCAGCAGTGAACGGAGGGGGCGGGAGACCCAGTACTTC,CASSERRGRETQYF
TRBJ2-1,TRBV11-1,-,-,14,TGTGCCAGCAGCTTAAACTGGCGGGACAATGAGCAGTTCTTC,CASSLNWRDNEQFF
TRBJ1-3,TRBV7-2,few,-,13,TGTGCCAGCAGCTTATCACGGGGAAACACCATATATTTT,CASSLSRGNTIYF
TRBJ2-4,TRBV21-1,few,-,12,TGTGCCAGCCGACATGGAAAAAACATTCAGTACTTC,CASRHGKNIQYF
TRBJ2-7,TRBV2,-,-,12,TGTGCCAGCTCATGGACTTCTGACGAGCAGTACTTC,CASSWTSDEQYF
TRBJ2-2,TRBV30,-,-,14,TGTGCCTGGAGGGCCGCGACTTCGACCGGGGAGCTGTTTTTT,CAWRAATSTGELFF
TRBJ2-7,TRBV7-3,-,-,13,TGTGCCAGCAGAACAGCGGGTTTATACGAGCAGTACTTC,CASRTAGLYEQYF
TRBJ1-3,TRBV10-3,once,-,15,TGTGCCATCACCTCAGACAGGACATCTGGAAACACCATATATTTT,CAITSDRTSGNTIYF
TRBJ1-4,TRBV11-2,-,-,15,TGTGCCAGCAGCTTATTTGTGACAGATAATGAAAAACTGTTTTTT,CASSLFVTDNEKLFF
TRBJ2-7,TRBV10-3,-,TRBD2,16,TGTGCCATCAGTGATCCTAGCGGGAGGATTATCTACGAGCAGTACTTC,CAISDPSGRIIYEQYF
TRBJ2-2,TRBV7-2,-,-,13,TGTGCCACTAGGGTCAGGGACACCGGGGAGCTGTTTTTT,CATRVRDTGELFF
TRBJ1-1,TRBV6-5,once,TRBD1,13,TGTGCCAGTAGAGGGGGCCTGAACACTGAAGCTTTCTTT,CASRGGLNTEAFF
TRBJ2-7,TRBV20-1,-,TRBD2,11,TGCAGTGCACTACTAGCGTACGAGCAGTACTTC,CSALLAYEQYF
TRBJ2-2,TRBV7-2,-,-,13,TGTGCCAGCAGCCCTCTTAACACCGGGGAGCTGTTTTTT,CASSPLNTGELFF
TRBJ1-5,TRBV5-6,-,-,14,TGTGCCAGCAGCTTGGCAAACGGGATGGAGCCCCAGCATTTT,CASSLANGMEPQHF
TRBJ2-1,TRBV7-9,few,-,14,TGTGCCAGCAGCCCTCCTATCACGTACAATGAGCAGTTCTTC,CASSPPITYNEQFF
TRBJ2-7,TRBV5-1,-,TRBD2,18,TGCGCCAGCAGCTTGTACGGGACTAGCGGGGGGCCCGTTTACGAGCAGTACTTC,CASSLYGTSGGPVYEQYF
TRBJ1-1,TRBV27,-,-,13,TGTGCCAGCAGTGGGCACCTGAACACTGAAGCTTTCTTT,CASSGHLNTEAFF
TRBJ1-2,TRBV7-2,-,-,13,TGTGCCAGCAGCTTAGCGGGGGGTTTTGGCTACACCTTC,CASSLAGGFGYTF
TRBJ1-2,TRBV11-3,-,-,14,TGTGCCAGCAGCTCGCACAGGGTGGACTATGGCTACACCTTC,CASSSHRVDYGYTF
TRBJ1-3,TRBV5-4,-,-,15,TGTGCCAGCAGCTTGGGAGGGAGCTCTGGAAACACCATATATTTT,CASSLGGSSGNTIYF
TRBJ2-7,TRBV19,-,TRBD2,14,TGTGCCAGTAGGGCTAGCGGGAGCTCCTACGAGCAGTACTTC,CASRASGSSYEQYF
TRBJ1-2,TRBV7-2,-,-,15,TGTGCCAGCAGCTTAGACCATACAGTTCTCTATGGCTACACCTTC,CASSLDHTVLYGYTF
TRBJ2-2,TRBV7-9,-,-,15,TGTGCCAGCAGCTCTGACAGGACGAACACCGGGGAGCTGTTTTTT,CASSSDRTNTGELFF
TRBJ2-3,TRBV4-2,-,TRBD2,21,TGTGCCAGCAGCCAAGAGATGTCTAGCGGGAGTTTCTTAGTTAAAGGAGATACGCAGTATTTT,CASSQEMSSGSFLVKGDTQYF
TRBJ2-1,TRBV6-5,-,TRBD1,15,TGTGCCAGCAGTTACGGTCAGGGGGTGAGGAATGAGCAGTTCTTC,CASSYGQGVRNEQFF
TRBJ2-1,TRBV2,few,TRBD2,15,TGTGCCAGCAGCGCCGGGACTAGCGAAAGAAATGAGCAGTTCTTC,CASSAGTSERNEQFF
TRBJ2-3,TRBV13,-,-,14,TGTGCCAGCAGCTTACGGGGGGCGCCGGATACGCAGTATTTT,CASSLRGAPDTQYF
TRBJ1-4,TRBV7-2,few,-,17,TGTGCCAGCAGCCAATGGGAGGACGGCGCAACTAATGAAAAACTGTTTTTT,CASSQWEDGATNEKLFF
TRBJ1-6,TRBV6-1,few,-,14,TGTGCCAGCAACCCTGTCAGGGGAAATTCACCCCTCCACTTT,CASNPVRGNSPLHF
TRBJ1-1,TRBV30,-,-,13,TGTGCCTGGAGTGTTTCTCGGAACACTGAAGCTTTCTTT,CAWSVSRNTEAFF
TRBJ1-1,TRBV7-2,once,TRBD1,14,TGTGCCAGCAGTTCACAGGGGATGAACACTGAAGCTTTCTTT,CASSSQGMNTEAFF
TRBJ2-7,TRBV21-1,-,-,15,TGTGCCAGCACCCTCCGGCGGGCCAGCTCCTACGAGCAGTACTTC,CASTLRRASSYEQYF
TRBJ2-1,TRBV7-9,-,-,13,TGTGCCAGCAGCTTAGATTCCGGGGTCGAGCAGTTCTTC,CASSLDSGVEQFF
TRBJ2-6,TRBV7-6,-,TRBD2,21,TGTGCCAGCAGCTCGAAGCGGACTAGCGGGGGGGACGGCTCTGGGGCCAACGTCCTGACTTTC,CASSSKRTSGGDGSGANVLTF
TRBJ2-7,TRBV4-1,-,TRBD2,15,TGCGCCAGCAGCTCCACCCGGGACTACGGAAGGGAGCAGTACTTC,CASSSTRDYGREQYF
TRBJ2-7,TRBV2,-,-,13,TGTGCCAGCAAACTGTGGGCCTCCTACGAGCAGTACTTC,CASKLWASYEQYF
TRBJ1-1,TRBV4-1,-,-,14,TGCGCCAGCAGCCACCTAGGGGACTTAAATGAAGCTTTCTTT,CASSHLGDLNEAFF
TRBJ2-5,TRBV2,-,-,13,TGTGCCAGCACGAGACAGGTCCAAGAGACCCAGTACTTC,CASTRQVQETQYF
TRBJ2-2,TRBV5-6,-,-,16,TGTGCCAGCAGCTTGGCCAGGCCTTTGAACACCGGGGAGCTGTTTTTT,CASSLARPLNTGELFF
TRBJ1-1,TRBV6-5,-,-,13,TGTGCCAGCAACTCCCGAGAGAACACTGAAGCTTTCTTT,CASNSRENTEAFF
TRBJ1-6,TRBV7-9,large,-,16,TGTGCCAGCACCTTCAGCAGGGGTATAGACAATTCACCCCTCCACTTT,CASTFSRGIDNSPLHF
TRBJ1-4,TRBV4-3,-,-,17,TGCGCCAGCAGCCAAGACCGGGGAGGTAATACTAATGAAAAACTGTTTTTT,CASSQDRGGNTNEKLFF